This is a list of T cell receptor beta chains from one sample in a study of shared clonotypes between healthy human individuals. TCRdb keeps only in-frame clones here, not all; method: immunoSEQ multiplex PCR. The sample includes 1,400,000 or so clones, about 98.5% of them seen just once. The sample comprised naive CD4+ T cells sorted from blood. The receptors stem from a man younger than 40 in good health. CDR3s include the opening cysteine and the closing phenylalanine or tryptophan.

v_gene: TRBV20-1
len: 10
j_gene: TRBJ2-7
CDR3aa: CSAAFIEQYF

v_gene: TRBV7-9
len: 14
j_gene: TRBJ2-7
CDR3aa: CASSLDRDSYEQYF

v_gene: TRBV10-1
len: 12
j_gene: TRBJ2-2
CDR3aa: CASSDPAGELFF

v_gene: TRBV5-4
len: 17
j_gene: TRBJ2-4
CDR3aa: CASSPRPGPLAGNIQYF

v_gene: TRBV27
len: 13
j_gene: TRBJ2-3
CDR3aa: CASTPLGADTQYF

v_gene: TRBV7-2
len: 12
j_gene: TRBJ1-3
CDR3aa: CASSLGGNTIYF

v_gene: TRBV10-3
len: 15
j_gene: TRBJ2-3
CDR3aa: CAISSGGPSTDTQYF

v_gene: TRBV7-2
len: 13
j_gene: TRBJ2-5
CDR3aa: CASSFGLVETQYF

v_gene: TRBV12-5
len: 17
j_gene: TRBJ2-1
CDR3aa: CASGLVVNREAYNEQFF

v_gene: TRBV4-3
len: 13
j_gene: TRBJ2-3
CDR3aa: CASSPREVGTQYF

v_gene: TRBV5-1
len: 15
j_gene: TRBJ2-3
CDR3aa: CASSFGQASTDTQYF

v_gene: TRBV15
len: 13
j_gene: TRBJ2-5
CDR3aa: CATSTKPLGTQYF

v_gene: TRBV9
len: 13
j_gene: TRBJ1-2
CDR3aa: CASGQGTDYGYTF

v_gene: TRBV7-2
len: 15
j_gene: TRBJ2-2
CDR3aa: CASSKQGVNTGELFF

v_gene: TRBV18
len: 18
j_gene: TRBJ2-3
CDR3aa: CASSPRGPAGVGTDTQYF

v_gene: TRBV18
len: 15
j_gene: TRBJ2-7
CDR3aa: CASSLRPGQDYEQYF

v_gene: TRBV29-1
len: 15
j_gene: TRBJ1-3
CDR3aa: CSVAVRGFSGNTIYF

v_gene: TRBV5-6
len: 15
j_gene: TRBJ2-7
CDR3aa: CASSLPGTGSGEQYF

v_gene: TRBV28
len: 15
j_gene: TRBJ2-7
CDR3aa: CASHLTAGASYEQYF

v_gene: TRBV9
len: 14
j_gene: TRBJ2-1
CDR3aa: CASSRQSSYNEQFF

v_gene: TRBV29-1
len: 12
j_gene: TRBJ2-3
CDR3aa: CSGETGTDTQYF

v_gene: TRBV11-3
len: 14
j_gene: TRBJ2-6
CDR3aa: CASSRDSGANVLTF

v_gene: TRBV9
len: 13
j_gene: TRBJ1-5
CDR3aa: CASSVDGSQPQHF

v_gene: TRBV11-1
len: 14
j_gene: TRBJ1-4
CDR3aa: CASSPDGDNEKLFF

v_gene: TRBV2
len: 17
j_gene: TRBJ2-2
CDR3aa: CASSGTTGRVNTGELFF

v_gene: TRBV11-2
len: 11
j_gene: TRBJ1-1
CDR3aa: CASSPRSEAFF

v_gene: TRBV7-8
len: 14
j_gene: TRBJ2-1
CDR3aa: CASSFTSGNYEQFF

v_gene: TRBV2
len: 16
j_gene: TRBJ1-5
CDR3aa: CASRGDGGFSDQPQHF

v_gene: TRBV5-6
len: 12
j_gene: TRBJ2-7
CDR3aa: CASSLVYSEQYF

v_gene: TRBV7-9
len: 16
j_gene: TRBJ1-3
CDR3aa: CASSLAGRGSGNTIYF

v_gene: TRBV6-5
len: 14
j_gene: TRBJ2-3
CDR3aa: CASRGDRATDTQYF

v_gene: TRBV5-1
len: 14
j_gene: TRBJ2-7
CDR3aa: CASSARTASYEQYF

v_gene: TRBV5-1
len: 16
j_gene: TRBJ2-1
CDR3aa: CASSLVVSGSYNEQFF

v_gene: TRBV7-8
len: 13
j_gene: TRBJ2-7
CDR3aa: CASSRGGSYEQYF

v_gene: TRBV7-9
len: 15
j_gene: TRBJ2-7
CDR3aa: CASSLPQGADYEQYF

v_gene: TRBV19
len: 15
j_gene: TRBJ2-1
CDR3aa: CASTQTSGPYNEQFF

v_gene: TRBV18
len: 14
j_gene: TRBJ2-7
CDR3aa: CASSPGASSYEQYF

v_gene: TRBV9
len: 14
j_gene: TRBJ2-1
CDR3aa: CASSVVVGAGEQFF

v_gene: TRBV18
len: 15
j_gene: TRBJ1-1
CDR3aa: CASSPTRRRNTEAFF

v_gene: TRBV15
len: 14
j_gene: TRBJ1-4
CDR3aa: CATSSPDRVEKLFF

v_gene: TRBV10-3
len: 15
j_gene: TRBJ2-3
CDR3aa: CAISEGKGITDTQYF

v_gene: TRBV18
len: 15
j_gene: TRBJ1-5
CDR3aa: CASSPRQGTNQPQHF

v_gene: TRBV4-3
len: 15
j_gene: TRBJ2-3
CDR3aa: CASSQDRVSTDTQYF

v_gene: TRBV18
len: 12
j_gene: TRBJ2-1
CDR3aa: CASSPSYNEQFF

v_gene: TRBV5-5
len: 14
j_gene: TRBJ2-5
CDR3aa: CASSLVGSKETQYF

v_gene: TRBV7-9
len: 15
j_gene: TRBJ2-7
CDR3aa: CASSQGGARAYEQYF